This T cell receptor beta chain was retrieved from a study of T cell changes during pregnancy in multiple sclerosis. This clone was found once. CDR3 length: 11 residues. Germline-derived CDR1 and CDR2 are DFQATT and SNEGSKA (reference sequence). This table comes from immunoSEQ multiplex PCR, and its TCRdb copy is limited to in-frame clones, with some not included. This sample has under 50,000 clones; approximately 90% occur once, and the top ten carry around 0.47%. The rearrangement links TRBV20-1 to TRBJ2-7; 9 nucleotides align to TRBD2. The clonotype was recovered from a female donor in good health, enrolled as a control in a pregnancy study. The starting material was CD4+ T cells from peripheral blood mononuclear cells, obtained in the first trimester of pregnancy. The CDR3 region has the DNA TGCGGAAGCGGGGGGACCTACGAGCAGTACTTC. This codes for CGSGGTYEQYF.